Presented here are 18 T cell receptor beta chains from one specimen sequenced in a study of OX40 agonist ivuxolimab in advanced cancers. Profiling relied on immunoSEQ multiplex PCR, and the TCRdb table lists in-frame clones only, not all of them. This sample has about 79,000 clones, with roughly 88% found just once. Sequences were derived from CD4+ or CD8+ T cells sorted from blood, sampled in a trial of the OX40 agonist ivuxolimab. These receptors all come from an adult with an advanced solid tumor such as melanoma, head and neck, liver or kidney cancer.

The chain carries TRBV5-1 and TRBJ1-1, with 7 bases identical to TRBD1. Trimming cost V 0 bases and J 4 bases; bases outside gene matches: 3. CDR3 size: 14 residues. Germline loops: CDR1 SGHRS, CDR2 YFSETQ. For the CDR3, the DNA is TGCGCCAGCAGCTTGGACAGGGGAAGCACTGAAGCTTTCTTT. Protein product: CASSLDRGSTEAFF.

The V call is TRBV14, the J call TRBJ1-2; D unresolved. CDR1 and CDR2 from the germline V gene are SGHDN and FVKESK. V dropped 1 base and J dropped 3 bases, with 12 bases sitting between them. The CDR3 runs 15 residues. CDR3 region: CASSQGVSGYYGYTF. As DNA, the CDR3 is TGTGCCAGCAGCCAAGGGGTCAGTGGTTACTATGGCTACACCTTC.

The chain is built from TRBV9 and TRBJ1-6; D is unclear. The CDR3 consists of 14 residues. Germline loops: CDR1 SGDLS, CDR2 YYNGEE. V lost 0 bases and J 4 bases, leaving 5 bases between the germline ends. CDR3 loop: CASSVDGYNSPLHF. The DNA for the CDR3 is TGTGCCAGCAGCGTAGATGGATATAATTCACCCCTCCACTTT.

V and J are TRBV21-1 and TRBJ2-4; the DNA was not used to check the table's D call, TRBD2. TRBV21-1 is a listed pseudogene. The CDR3 consists of 17 residues. CDR3 nucleotide sequence: TGTGCCAGCAGACTTAGTGGCCTAGCGGTAGCCAAAAACATTCAGTACTTC. Protein sequence: CASRLSGLAVAKNIQYF.

The sample holds one count of this clone. V usage is TRBV7-2 and J usage is TRBJ1-3; D gene unclear. Germline CDR1 and CDR2: SGHTA and FQGNSA. The V end lost 5 bases, the J end lost 4 bases, and 15 bases lay between the germline ends. The CDR3 is made up of 15 amino acids. This CDR3 is CASSQAVGEGNTIYF. CDR3 coding DNA: TGTGCCAGCAGCCAAGCGGTGGGAGAGGGAAACACCATATATTTT.

The chain joins TRBV30 to TRBJ1-2; a weak D match, TRBD1 (6 bases). Trimming shortened V by 3 bases and J by 7 bases, and 21 bases separated the two germline ends. Germline V CDR1 and CDR2: GTSNPN, SVGIG (reference sequence). There are 15 residues in the CDR3. The CDR3 region has the DNA TGTGCCTGGAGCGCAACTCCAGGGGCGAGGGGTGGCTACACCTTC. The encoded protein is CAWSATPGARGGYTF. The full variable domain, completed using reference TRBV30 and TRBJ1-2, is SQTIHQWPATLVQPVGSPLSLECTVEGTSNPNLYWYRQAAGRGLQLLFYSVGIGQISSEVPQNLSASRPQDRQFILSSKKLLLSDSGFYLCAWSATPGARGGYTFGSGTRLTVV.

This clone was seen more than once but under ten times. V usage is TRBV7-9 and J usage is TRBJ2-7, with 14 nucleotides matching TRBD2. The CDR3 has 15 amino acids. CDR1 is SEHNR and CDR2 is FQNEAQ in the germline V gene (reference sequence). V gave up 5 bases and J gave up 7 bases; unmatched junction bases: 7. DNA for the CDR3: TGTGCCAGCAGCCCGACTAGCGGGAGGGCGGAGGAGCAGTACTTC. Protein: CASSPTSGRAEEQYF.

The V call is TRBV10-3, the J call TRBJ2-7; TRBD2 matches at 12 bases. V was pared by 10 bases and J by 1 base, with 2 bases of the junction left unmatched. This CDR3 spans 13 amino acids. In germline, CDR1 is ENHRY, CDR2 SYGVKD. As DNA, the CDR3 is TGTGCCACCGGGACTAGCGGGTCCTACGAGCAGTACTTC. Translated, it gives CATGTSGSYEQYF.

The chain is built from TRBV5-1 and TRBJ2-1; D remains unclear. Germline CDR1 and CDR2: SGHRS and YFSETQ. This CDR3 comprises 15 residues. Deletions cut 1 base from V and 5 bases from J, with 13 bases between. The CDR3 DNA reads as TGCGCCAGCAGCTTGAACATTATGAGTAACAATGAGCAGTTCTTC. Amino acid sequence: CASSLNIMSNNEQFF.

This chain links TRBV29-1 with TRBJ2-7; 9 nucleotides agree with TRBD2. The CDR3 is 13 residues long. Germline-derived CDR1 and CDR2 are SQVTM and ANQGSEA. J lost 3 bases, V lost 4 bases, and 4 bases had no gene match. CDR3 nucleotide sequence: TGCAGCGTTGCGAGCGGGAGGTACTACGAGCAGTACTTC. Translation gives CSVASGRYYEQYF.

The chain employs TRBV27 and TRBJ2-1; D unresolved. The germline CDR1 and CDR2 sequences are MNHEY and SMNVEV (reference sequence). V was shortened by 0 bases and J by 7 bases, with 10 bases between the two germline ends. The CDR3 has 14 amino acids. The CDR3 region has the DNA TGTGCCAGCAGTTTATCCGGCCGTTGGAATGAGCAGTTCTTC. It encodes CASSLSGRWNEQFF.

This clone was observed a handful of times. V usage is TRBV28 and J usage is TRBJ1-2; D is unclear. The V end was cut by 7 bases, the J end by 2 bases, with 5 bases between. Germline CDR1 MDHEN, CDR2 SYDVKM. The CDR3 extends over 11 amino acids. In DNA form, the CDR3 reads TGTGCCAGCACGGGGAACTATGGCTACACCTTC. It yields the protein CASTGNYGYTF.

The gene calls are TRBV10-1 and TRBJ2-2, with a tentative D call TRBD1 (6 bases). From germline, CDR1 is WNHNN and CDR2 SYGVQD (reference sequence). The CDR3 is 14 amino acids. The V end lost 5 bases, the J end lost 1 base, and 8 bases lay between the germline ends. The CDR3 protein is CASSRGGNTGELFF. CDR3 sequence (DNA): TGCGCCAGCAGTCGAGGGGGGAACACCGGGGAGCTGTTTTTT.

V gene TRBV2 combines with J gene TRBJ2-1; TRBD1 or TRBD2 may be the D gene (6 bases each). Germline lookup yields CDR1 SNHLY and CDR2 FYNNEI. Trimming removed 6 bases from V and 4 bases from J, with 10 bases in between. This CDR3 has 13 residues. The CDR3 region is CASREGGYNEQFF. The CDR3 DNA reads as TGTGCCAGCAGAGAGGGGGGATACAATGAGCAGTTCTTC.

This sequence joins TRBV6-4 and TRBJ2-2; D is unresolved. The CDR3 is 14 residues long. CDR1 is MRHNA and CDR2 is SNTAGT in the germline V gene. Between the trimmed V and J ends, which lost 2 bases and 3 bases, there was a span of 7 bases. The CDR3 region has the DNA TGTGCCAGCAGTGACAGTGTAGACACCGGGGAGCTGTTTTTT. Translating it yields CASSDSVDTGELFF.

This clone was seen only a few times. V gene TRBV28 combines with J gene TRBJ2-1, with 9 bases identical to TRBD1. Germline V gives CDR1 MDHEN, CDR2 SYDVKM. The V and J ends lost 4 bases and 4 bases, in that order; junction bases with no gene match: 8. The CDR3 extends over 16 amino acids. The CDR3 DNA follows: TGTGCCAGCAGTTCAACCGGGACAGGGAAGTACAATGAGCAGTTCTTC. It yields the protein CASSSTGTGKYNEQFF.

The V call is TRBV5-6, the J call TRBJ1-6; D not resolved. The germline V gene has CDR1 SGHDT and CDR2 YYEEEE. There are 14 residues in the CDR3. Trimming pared 2 bases from V and 8 bases from J, leaving 11 bases between. CDR3 sequence reads: CASSFGVSDSPLHF. Written as DNA, the CDR3 is TGTGCCAGCAGCTTCGGCGTTTCTGATTCACCCCTCCACTTT.

This chain links TRBV6-1 with TRBJ2-7, with TRBD1 as a possible D gene (6 bases). V shed 5 bases and J shed 3 bases, with 11 bases lying between them. This CDR3 is 13 amino acids long. Germline assignment: CDR1 MNHNS and CDR2 SASEGT. CDR3 sequence (DNA): TGTGCCAGCAGTCCTGAGGGGGTCTACGAGCAGTACTTC. This sequence encodes CASSPEGVYEQYF.